This paragraph reports one TCR beta chain. Its antigen is unidentified. The entry originates in a study of T-cell reconstitution after alpha-beta-depleted transplantation in children. TCRbeta library preparation incorporated unique molecular identifiers. MiXCR was run by TCRdb on the PCR reads, yielding one entry per CDR3 protein. The sample shows about 980,000 distinct CDR3 sequences, about 26% of them seen only once. Whole-study results and caveats: At one year after transplant, newly produced T cells mostly accounted for T-cell counts and diversity. After transplant, high TCRbeta diversity at day 60 in some patients arose from surviving recipient T cells and thymic progenitors. The origin of alpha-beta T cells about two months after transplant was reportedly several hundred expanded graft clones.

Sequencing was performed on PBMCs, mostly from graft donor cells, taken 360 days after TCRalphabeta/CD19-depleted stem cell transplant. This TCR was sampled from a boy under two years old who had a stem cell transplant for SCID, so the T cells may come from the graft donor.

The CDR3 region has the DNA TGTGCCAGCGGGACACTAGCGGGGGGTAGGGGCAATGAGCAGTTCTTC. Translated: CASGTLAGGRGNEQFF. The chain combines TRBV6-2 or TRBV6-3 with TRBJ2-1, with 12 bases identical to TRBD2. The CDR3 runs to 16 residues. Losses at the gene ends were 8 bases for V and 6 bases for J; bases not matched to a gene: 11. Germline loops: CDR1 MNHEY, CDR2 SVGEGT.